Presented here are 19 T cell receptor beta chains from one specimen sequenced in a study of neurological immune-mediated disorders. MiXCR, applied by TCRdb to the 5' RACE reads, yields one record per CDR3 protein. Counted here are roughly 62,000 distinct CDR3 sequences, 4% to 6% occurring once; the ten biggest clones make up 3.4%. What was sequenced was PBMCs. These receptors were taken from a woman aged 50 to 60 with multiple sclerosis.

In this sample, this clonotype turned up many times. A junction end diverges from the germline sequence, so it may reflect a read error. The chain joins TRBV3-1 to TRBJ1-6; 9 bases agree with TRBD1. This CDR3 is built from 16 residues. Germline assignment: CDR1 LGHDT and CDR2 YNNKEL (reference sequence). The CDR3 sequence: CASHGGQGKNNSPLNF. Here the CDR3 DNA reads TGTGCCAGCCACGGTGGACAGGGGAAAAATAATTCACCCCTCAACTTT.

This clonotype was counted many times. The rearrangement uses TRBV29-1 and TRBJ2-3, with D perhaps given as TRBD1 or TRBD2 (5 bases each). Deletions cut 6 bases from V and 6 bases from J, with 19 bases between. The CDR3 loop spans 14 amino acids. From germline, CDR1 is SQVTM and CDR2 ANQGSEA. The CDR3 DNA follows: TGCAGCGTCCTCTCCGTGGGGGAGTTCGATACGCAGTATTTT. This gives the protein CSVLSVGEFDTQYF.

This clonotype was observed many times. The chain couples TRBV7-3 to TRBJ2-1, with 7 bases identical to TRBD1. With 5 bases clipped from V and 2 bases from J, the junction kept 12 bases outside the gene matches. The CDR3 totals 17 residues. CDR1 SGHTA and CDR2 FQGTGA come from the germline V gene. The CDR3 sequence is CASSQPSGQDAYNEQFF. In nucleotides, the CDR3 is TGTGCCAGCAGCCAACCTTCAGGACAGGACGCCTACAATGAGCAGTTCTTC.

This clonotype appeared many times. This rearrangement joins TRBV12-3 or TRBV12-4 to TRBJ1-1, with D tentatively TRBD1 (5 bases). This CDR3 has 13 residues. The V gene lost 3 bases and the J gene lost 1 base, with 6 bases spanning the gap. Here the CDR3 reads CASSFQGNTEAFF. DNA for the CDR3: TGTGCCAGCAGTTTCCAGGGGAACACTGAAGCTTTCTTT.

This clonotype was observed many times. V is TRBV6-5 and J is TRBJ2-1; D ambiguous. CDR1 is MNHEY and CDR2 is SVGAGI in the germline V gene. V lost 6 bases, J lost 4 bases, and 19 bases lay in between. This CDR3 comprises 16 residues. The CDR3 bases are TGTGCCAGCAGCCCCTCGGAGACGGCCGTTTACAATGAGCAGTTCTTC. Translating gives CASSPSETAVYNEQFF.

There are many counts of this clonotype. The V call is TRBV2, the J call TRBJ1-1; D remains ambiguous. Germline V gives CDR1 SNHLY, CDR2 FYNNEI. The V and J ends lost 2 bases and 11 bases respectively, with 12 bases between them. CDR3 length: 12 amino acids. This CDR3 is CASSEQHEGAFF. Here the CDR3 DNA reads TGTGCCAGCAGTGAACAACACGAAGGCGCTTTCTTT.

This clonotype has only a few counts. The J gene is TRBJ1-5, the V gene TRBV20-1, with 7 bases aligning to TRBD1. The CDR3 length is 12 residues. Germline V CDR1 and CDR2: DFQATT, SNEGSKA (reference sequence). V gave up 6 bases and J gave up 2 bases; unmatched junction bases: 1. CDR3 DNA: TGCAGTGCCGACAGGGGCAATCAGCCCCAGCATTTT. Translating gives CSADRGNQPQHF.

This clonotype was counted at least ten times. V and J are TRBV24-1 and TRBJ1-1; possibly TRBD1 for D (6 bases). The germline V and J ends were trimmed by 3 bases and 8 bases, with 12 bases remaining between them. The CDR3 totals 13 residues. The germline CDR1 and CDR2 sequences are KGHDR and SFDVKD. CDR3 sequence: CATSDTGQTEAFF. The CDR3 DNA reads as TGTGCCACCAGTGATACCGGACAGACCGAAGCTTTCTTT.

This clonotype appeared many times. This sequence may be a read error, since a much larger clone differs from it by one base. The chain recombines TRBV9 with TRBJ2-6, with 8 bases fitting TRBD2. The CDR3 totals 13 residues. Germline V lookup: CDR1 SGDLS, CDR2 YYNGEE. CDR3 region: CASSDGGAKVLTF. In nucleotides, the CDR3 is TGTGCCAGCAGCGACGGGGGGGCCAAAGTCCTGACTTTC.

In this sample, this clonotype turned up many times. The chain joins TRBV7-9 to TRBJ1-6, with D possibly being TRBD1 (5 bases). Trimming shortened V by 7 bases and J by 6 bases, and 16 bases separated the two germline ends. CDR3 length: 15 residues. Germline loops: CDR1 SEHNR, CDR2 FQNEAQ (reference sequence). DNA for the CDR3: TGTGCCAGCACCCGTTCGGGGCAGATTAATTCACCCCTCCACTTT. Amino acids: CASTRSGQINSPLHF.

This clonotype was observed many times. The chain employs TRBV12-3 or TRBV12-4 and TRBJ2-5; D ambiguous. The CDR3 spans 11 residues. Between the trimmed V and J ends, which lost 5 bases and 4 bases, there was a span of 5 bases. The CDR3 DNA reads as TGTGCCAGCAGTCCCCGAGAGACCCAGTACTTC. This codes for CASSPRETQYF.

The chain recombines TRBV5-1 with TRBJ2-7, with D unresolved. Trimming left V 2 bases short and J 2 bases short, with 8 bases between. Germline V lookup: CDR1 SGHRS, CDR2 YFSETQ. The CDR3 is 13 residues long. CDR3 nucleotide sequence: TGCGCCAGCAGCTTCGGAAAAACCTACGAGCAGTACTTC. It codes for CASSFGKTYEQYF.

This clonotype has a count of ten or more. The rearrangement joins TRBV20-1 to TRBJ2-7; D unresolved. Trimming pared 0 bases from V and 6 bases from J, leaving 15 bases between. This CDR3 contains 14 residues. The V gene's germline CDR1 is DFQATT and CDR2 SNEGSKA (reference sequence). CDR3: CSAREAGRTGEQYV. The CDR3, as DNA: TGCAGTGCTAGAGAGGCAGGCCGGACCGGCGAGCAGTACGTC.

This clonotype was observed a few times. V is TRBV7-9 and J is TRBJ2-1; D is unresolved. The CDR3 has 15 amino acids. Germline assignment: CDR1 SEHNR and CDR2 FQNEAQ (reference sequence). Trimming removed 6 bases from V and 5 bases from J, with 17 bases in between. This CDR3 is CASSSSTESNNEQFF. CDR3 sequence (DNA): TGTGCCAGCAGTTCCAGTACGGAATCCAACAATGAGCAGTTCTTC.

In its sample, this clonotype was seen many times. CDR3 sequence: CAISNREKGTDTQYF. CDR3 in DNA: TGTGCCATCAGTAACAGGGAGAAGGGGACAGATACGCAGTATTTT. This sequence joins TRBV10-3 and TRBJ2-3, with a tentative D call TRBD1 (6 bases). V lost 5 bases, J lost 3 bases, and 15 bases lay in between. The germline V gene encodes CDR1 ENHRY and CDR2 SYGVKD. The CDR3 is 15 amino acids.

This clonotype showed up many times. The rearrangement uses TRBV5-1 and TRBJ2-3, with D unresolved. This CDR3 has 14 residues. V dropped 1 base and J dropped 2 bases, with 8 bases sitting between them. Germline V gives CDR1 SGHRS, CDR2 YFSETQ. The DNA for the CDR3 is TGCGCCAGCAGCTTGTTATACTTCACAGATACGCAGTATTTT. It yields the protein CASSLLYFTDTQYF. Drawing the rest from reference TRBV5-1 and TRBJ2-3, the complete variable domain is KAGVTQTPRYLIKTRGQQVTLSCSPISGHRSVSWYQQTPGQGLQFLFEYFSETQRNKGNFPGRFSGRQFSNSRSEMNVSTLELGDSALYLCASSLLYFTDTQYFGPGTRLTVL.

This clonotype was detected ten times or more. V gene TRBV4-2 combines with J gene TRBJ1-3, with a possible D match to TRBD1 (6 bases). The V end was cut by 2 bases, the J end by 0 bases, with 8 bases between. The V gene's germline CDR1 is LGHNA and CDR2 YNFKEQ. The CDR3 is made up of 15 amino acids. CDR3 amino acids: CASSQSGVSGNTIYF. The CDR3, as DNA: TGTGCCAGCAGCCAATCAGGGGTCTCTGGAAACACCATATATTTT.

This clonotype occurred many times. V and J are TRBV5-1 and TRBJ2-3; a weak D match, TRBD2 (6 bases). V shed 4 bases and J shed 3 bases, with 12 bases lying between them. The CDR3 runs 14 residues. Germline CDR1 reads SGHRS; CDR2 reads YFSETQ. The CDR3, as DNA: TGCGCCAGCAGCCGACTAGAGACTACAGATACGCAGTATTTT. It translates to CASSRLETTDTQYF.

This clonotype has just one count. CDR3 in DNA: TGTGCCAGCAGTGACAGGTCTGCAACAAATCAGCCCCAGCATTTT. Encoded protein: CASSDRSATNQPQHF. The chain couples TRBV2 to TRBJ1-5, with D hard to call. The CDR3 is 15 residues long. Germline CDR1 SNHLY, CDR2 FYNNEI. V was trimmed by 3 bases and J by 4 bases, leaving 13 bases between them.